A single sample is the source of the 10 T cell receptor beta chains below, sequenced in a study of cytomegalovirus exposure and HLA in healthy donors listed by TCRdb under 2017. The library was built by means of the immunoSEQ multiplex PCR assay. For the multiplex PCR, a mixture combining 60 forward primers for TCR Vbeta segments and 13 reverse primers for TCR Jbeta segments was used. Drawn from immuneACCESS, this table holds only the in-frame rearrangements with V and J called that TCRdb kept. Clones are partly lost; checked studies trace under half to an unresolved V gene and leave the rest unexplained. The sample profile shows roughly 150,000 clones; around four fifths of them were found once. The ten largest account for around a tenth of the sample. Sequencing was performed on PBMCs. The receptors come from a man in his late teens or twenties in good health and CMV-seropositive.

This chain joins TRBV4-1 and TRBJ2-1; a weak D match, TRBD1 (5 bases). V was pared by 2 bases and J by 0 bases, with 20 bases between. The length of the CDR3 is 19 residues. Germline lookup yields CDR1 MGHRA and CDR2 YSYEKL. The CDR3: CASSQLGLQEKSSYNEQFF. The CDR3 coding sequence is TGCGCCAGCAGCCAACTTGGGTTACAGGAAAAGAGCTCCTACAATGAGCAGTTCTTC.

This clone was seen only a few times. The chain joins TRBV5-1 to TRBJ2-2; 8 bases match TRBD1. This CDR3 has 16 amino acids. Germline loops: CDR1 SGHRS, CDR2 YFSETQ. After removal of 5 bases from V and 7 bases from J, the junction contained 13 bases not matched to a gene. The DNA for the CDR3 is TGCGCCAGCAGGATGGGACAGGTAGTTTCGGACGGGGAGCTGTTTTTT. Translation gives CASRMGQVVSDGELFF.

This chain links TRBV5-5 with TRBJ1-4; 9 nucleotides align to TRBD1. J lost 4 bases, V lost 2 bases, and 6 bases had no gene match. There are 16 residues in the CDR3. CDR1 and CDR2 from the germline V gene are SGHKS and YYEKEE (reference sequence). The CDR3 sequence: CASSFPGQGDNEKLFF. For the CDR3, the DNA is TGTGCCAGCAGCTTTCCGGGACAGGGTGATAATGAAAAACTGTTTTTT.

The V gene is TRBV28, the J gene TRBJ2-2; 10 bases line up with TRBD1. From germline, CDR1 is MDHEN and CDR2 SYDVKM. The V and J ends lost 7 bases and 6 bases, in that order; junction bases with no gene match: 5. The CDR3 runs to 14 residues. CDR3 amino acids: CASKPGTGAGELFF. The CDR3 nucleotides are TGTGCCAGCAAACCGGGGACAGGGGCCGGGGAGCTGTTTTTT.

The chain joins TRBV18 to TRBJ2-7, with TRBD2 as a possible D gene (5 bases). CDR1 and CDR2 (germline): KGHSH, LQKENI. Trimming left V 3 bases short and J 2 bases short, with 8 bases between. This CDR3 has 13 residues. The DNA for the CDR3 is TGTGCCAGCTCACCTGCGGGTGCCTACGAGCAGTACTTC. The encoded protein is CASSPAGAYEQYF.

The chain recombines TRBV19 with TRBJ2-2; TRBD2 might be the D (6 bases). This CDR3 comprises 14 residues. V was cut by 3 bases and J by 3 bases, with 8 bases left in between. Germline CDR1 is LNHDA and CDR2 is SQIVND (reference sequence). The CDR3 sequence is CASSIRGDTGELFF. The CDR3 nucleotides are TGTGCCAGTAGTATTCGCGGGGACACCGGGGAGCTGTTTTTT.

The chain employs TRBV7-6 and TRBJ2-5; D unclear. CDR1 is SGHVS and CDR2 is FNYEAQ in the germline V gene. V lost 0 bases and J lost 3, with 11 bases in between. This CDR3 has 15 amino acids. The CDR3 here is CASSLAYSQKETQYF. CDR3 nucleotide sequence: TGTGCCAGCAGCTTAGCCTATTCCCAAAAAGAGACCCAGTACTTC.

The count of this clone is one. This chain connects TRBV30 to TRBJ2-7; perhaps TRBD1 as D (8 bases). This CDR3 contains 15 residues. Germline V gene sequence: CDR1 GTSNPN, CDR2 SVGIG (reference sequence). V gave up 5 bases and J gave up 5 bases, with 22 bases separating them. CDR3 in DNA: TGTGCCTGGGGTCTAAGCGGGACAGGCCTTCACGAGCAGTACTTC. Protein: CAWGLSGTGLHEQYF.

The genes are TRBV5-1 and TRBJ1-2; D not certain. Germline values: CDR1 SGHRS, CDR2 YFSETQ. V lost 3 bases, J lost 7 bases, and 34 bases lay in between. This CDR3 is built from 20 residues. The CDR3 coding sequence is TGCGCCAGCAGCTCCAGTATCAAACCCGAGGGTACTCGGACGGCTGGTGGCTACACCTTC. Translation: CASSSSIKPEGTRTAGGYTF.

This chain joins TRBV5-1 and TRBJ2-3; 9 bases are shared with TRBD1. This CDR3 is built from 15 residues. J lost 3 bases, V lost 5 bases, and 7 bases had no gene match. The germline V gene encodes CDR1 SGHRS and CDR2 YFSETQ. CDR3 loop: CASSPFGTGTDTQYF. The CDR3 coding sequence is TGCGCCAGCAGTCCGTTCGGGACAGGGACAGATACGCAGTATTTT.